The sequence of this T cell receptor (beta chain) was determined in a study of lymphopenia after photon versus proton radiotherapy. After removal of 5 bases from V and 4 bases from J, the junction contained 10 bases not matched to a gene. The CDR3 totals 16 residues. Germline values: CDR1 SGHVS, CDR2 FNYEAQ. With respect to this clone: No antigen is known for it.

The repertoire was sequenced with immunoSEQ multiplex PCR; TCRdb's copy has only in-frame clones and lacks some. This repertoire shows 6,500 or so clones, approximately 89% found once; its top ten account for around 10%. Study-wide points: Larger post-nadir TCR diversity loss correlated inversely with survival in deceased patients. Under photons, naive T cells and diversity fell while effector/memory populations rose.

The TCR originated in a man between 60 and 75 years old with cholangiocarcinoma. This rearrangement joins TRBV7-6 to TRBJ2-2, with TRBD2 matching 7 bases. The sequencing here drew on peripheral blood, taken from a patient treated with photon-based radiotherapy. The CDR3 DNA reads as TGTGCCAGCAGCGCCCGAGCGGGGCTGGGCACCGGGGAGCTGTTTTTT. Its protein product is CASSARAGLGTGELFF.